This T cell receptor beta chain was sequenced in a study of OX40 agonist ivuxolimab in advanced cancers. Clones were sequenced by immunoSEQ multiplex PCR, and TCRdb holds only the in-frame ones, with some missing. The sample includes about 68,000 clones, roughly 86% seen only once; the top ten take approximately 2%. The CDR3 extends over 11 amino acids. Trimming pared 6 bases from V and 5 bases from J, leaving 6 bases between. CDR1 is MNHEY, CDR2 SVGAGI, per germline. Sequencing used CD4+ or CD8+ T cells sorted from blood, obtained in a trial of the OX40 agonist ivuxolimab. The TCR comes from an adult with an advanced solid tumor such as melanoma, head and neck, liver or kidney cancer. This sequence joins TRBV6-5 and TRBJ2-3; D call uncertain. Here the CDR3 DNA reads TGTGCCAGCAGAAACAGAGATACGCAGTATTTT. This sequence encodes CASRNRDTQYF.